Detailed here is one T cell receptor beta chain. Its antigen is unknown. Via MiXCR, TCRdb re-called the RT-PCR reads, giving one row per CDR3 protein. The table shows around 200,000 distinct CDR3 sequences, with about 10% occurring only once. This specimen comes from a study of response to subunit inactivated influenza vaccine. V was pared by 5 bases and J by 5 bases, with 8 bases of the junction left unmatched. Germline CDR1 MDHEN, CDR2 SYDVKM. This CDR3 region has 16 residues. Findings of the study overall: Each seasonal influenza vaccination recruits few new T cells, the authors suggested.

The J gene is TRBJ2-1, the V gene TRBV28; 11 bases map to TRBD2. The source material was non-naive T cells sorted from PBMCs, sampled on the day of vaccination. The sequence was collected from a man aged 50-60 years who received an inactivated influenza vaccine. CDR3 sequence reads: CASSLIAGGLDNEQFF. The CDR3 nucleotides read TGTGCCAGCAGTCTCATAGCGGGAGGGCTCGACAATGAGCAGTTCTTC.